Each of the 5 T cell receptor beta chains below was sequenced from the same sample in a study of T cells in localized non-small cell lung cancer. The method was immunoSEQ multiplex PCR; TCRdb's version includes in-frame clones alone and lacks a portion of them. The sample records tens of thousands of clones, 84% being singletons. Source: peripheral blood, taken before any cancer treatment. These receptors all come from a female donor over 55 with stage I lung adenocarcinoma.

This clone was picked up one time. DNA of the CDR3: TGCGCCAGCAGACCCACTGGGGGATATGGCTACACCTTC. Its translation: CASRPTGGYGYTF. The V call is TRBV4-3, the J call TRBJ1-2, with D possibly TRBD1 on 5 matching bases. The germline V and J ends were trimmed by 6 bases and 5 bases, with 13 bases remaining between them. Germline values: CDR1 LGHNA, CDR2 YSLEER. The CDR3 spans 13 residues.

This clone was seen a few times. V usage is TRBV5-1 and J usage is TRBJ2-3, with D possibly being TRBD2 (6 bases). The CDR3 loop spans 15 amino acids. Germline assignment: CDR1 SGHRS and CDR2 YFSETQ. V lost 2 bases and J 5 bases, leaving 15 bases between the germline ends. Written as DNA, the CDR3 is TGCGCCAGCAGCTTTCTGGAGGGCGTTGAAGATACGCAGTATTTT. Translation: CASSFLEGVEDTQYF.

The sample holds one count of this clone. The J gene is TRBJ1-1, the V gene TRBV27; D ambiguous. CDR3 size: 14 residues. From germline, CDR1 is MNHEY and CDR2 SMNVEV (reference sequence). V lost 7 bases and J 5 bases, leaving 17 bases between the germline ends. The CDR3 here is CASNAAGVRTEAFF. CDR3 nucleotide sequence: TGTGCCAGCAATGCTGCGGGAGTTCGGACTGAAGCTTTCTTT.

The chain joins TRBV6-5 to TRBJ2-7; 12 nucleotides match TRBD1. V was pared by 8 bases and J by 4 bases, with 9 bases of the junction left unmatched. There are 15 residues in the CDR3. The germline V gene has CDR1 MNHEY and CDR2 SVGAGI. DNA for the CDR3: TGTGCCAGCTCTCGGGGACAGGGGGCGAAGTACGAGCAGTACTTC. Translated, it gives CASSRGQGAKYEQYF.

The chain employs TRBV11-3 and TRBJ2-3; a weak D match, TRBD1 (6 bases). CDR3 length equals 14 residues. Germline V gene lookup returns CDR1 SGHNT and CDR2 YENEEA. V was clipped by 5 bases and J by 2 bases, with 11 bases between them. CDR3 DNA sequence: TGTGCCAGCAGCATCCGACAGGCCACAGATACGCAGTATTTT. This gives the protein CASSIRQATDTQYF. Full variable domain (remainder filled in from reference TRBV11-3 and TRBJ2-3): EAGVVQSPRYKIIEKKQPVAFWCNPISGHNTLYWYLQNLGQGPELLIRYENEEAVDDSQLPKDRFSAERLKGVDSTLKIQPAELGDSAVYLCASSIRQATDTQYFGPGTRLTVL.